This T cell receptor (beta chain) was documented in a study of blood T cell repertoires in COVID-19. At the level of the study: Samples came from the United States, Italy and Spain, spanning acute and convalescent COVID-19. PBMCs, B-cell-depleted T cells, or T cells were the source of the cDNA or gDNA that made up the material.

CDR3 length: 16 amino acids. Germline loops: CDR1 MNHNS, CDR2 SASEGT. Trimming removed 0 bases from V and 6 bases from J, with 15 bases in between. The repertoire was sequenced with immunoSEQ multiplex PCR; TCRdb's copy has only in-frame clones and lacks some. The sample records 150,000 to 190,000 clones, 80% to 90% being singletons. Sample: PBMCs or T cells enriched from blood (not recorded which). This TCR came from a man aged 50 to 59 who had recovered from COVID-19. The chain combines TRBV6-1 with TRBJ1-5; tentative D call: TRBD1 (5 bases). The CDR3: CASSEAGGPGGQPQHF. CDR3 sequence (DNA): TGTGCCAGCAGTGAAGCGGGAGGGCCGGGGGGTCAGCCCCAGCATTTT.